This T cell receptor (beta chain) is drawn from a study of CD8+CD57+ T cells in acquired aplastic anemia. Whole-study context: Sorted CD4+ plus CD8+ cells gave DNA averaging 3.2 ug.

The sequenced patients had an expansion of CD8+CD57+ cells seen by flow cytometry. The length of the CDR3 is 14 residues. The junction had 4 bases not matched to a gene; V was cut back by 6 bases and J by 2 bases. Germline CDR1 and CDR2: SNHLY and FYNNEI. Template material for TCR beta VDJ and CDR3 profiling consisted of genomic DNA. TCRdb processed the reads anew with MiXCR; each CDR3 protein has one entry. The repertoire includes about 180,000 distinct CDR3 sequences, around 50% of them detected once, and under 1.2% sits in the top ten. General study results and limits: Patients and controls had CD8+ Simpson's diversity values that were not significantly distinct. A set of approximately 30 CD8+ CDR3 sequences was shared between patients and controls, and these sequences appeared highly expressed in patients.

As regards this clonotype: Its antigen is still unknown.

This TCR derives from a human donor with aplastic anemia. The chain is built from TRBV2 and TRBJ2-7; 10 bases fit TRBD1. Input material: sorted CD4+, CD8+, or CD8+CD57+ T cells (not recorded which) from PBMCs. CDR3 in DNA: TGTGCCAGCAGCCACGGACAGGGGGCCTACGAGCAGTACTTC. Amino acids: CASSHGQGAYEQYF.